The next 19 T cell receptor beta chains were all read from a single sample in a study of metastatic and nonmetastatic thyroid tumors. All patients reached thyroid surgery having received no treatment beforehand. TCRdb reprocessed the PCR reads via MiXCR. The sample records almost 85,000 clones, roughly an eighth being singletons. Sequences were obtained from tumor tissue. The origin of the receptors is a female donor with papillary thyroid cancer or a benign thyroid nodule (not recorded which). Some clones in this sample may be carry-over from other donors' samples.

Ten or more counts support this clone. A junction end diverges from the germline sequence, so it may reflect a read error. The V call is TRBV28, the J call TRBJ1-5; tentative D call: TRBD1 (5 bases). CDR3 length: 12 residues. Per the germline V gene, CDR1 is MDHEN and CDR2 is SYDVKM. The CDR3 loop is CASNSQGLTGDF. In DNA, the CDR3 is TGTGCCAGCAATTCTCAGGGACTCACGGGGGATTTT. The full variable domain, with the rest looked up from reference TRBV28 and TRBJ1-5, is DVKVTQSSRYLVKRTGEKVFLECVQDMDHENMFWYRQDPGLGLRLIYFSYDVKMKEKGDIPEGYSVSREKKERFSLILESASTNQTSMYLCASNSQGLTGDFGDGTRLSIL.

In this sample, this clone turned up many times. This chain uses TRBV5-6 with TRBJ2-3; 13 nucleotides align to TRBD2. Germline values: CDR1 SGHDT, CDR2 YYEEEE. Trimming removed 4 bases from V and 1 base from J; junction bases left unmatched: 3. The CDR3 runs to 16 residues. The CDR3 is CASSTGLAGRTDTQYF. CDR3 nucleotide sequence: TGTGCCAGCAGCACGGGACTAGCGGGGCGCACAGATACGCAGTATTTT.

This clone appeared many times. J is TRBJ1-3 and V is TRBV12-3 or TRBV12-4; possible D gene TRBD1, 5 bases. CDR3 length equals 15 residues. With 2 bases removed from V and 10 bases from J, the gap between germline ends came to 18 bases. CDR3 in DNA: TGTGCCAGCAGTTTATATGAGGGGTTAGCTTCAACCATATATTTT. Its protein is CASSLYEGLASTIYF.

Details on this clone: Mismatch with germline at one junction end may stem from a read error. Other DNA sequences in the same sample also yield this CDR3. The chain combines TRBV7-6 with TRBJ2-2; maybe TRBD1 (6 bases). The CDR3 is made up of 16 amino acids. Germline V CDR1 and CDR2: SGHVS, FNYEAQ. The CDR3 loop reads CASSLATGFDTGELFF. In nucleotides, the CDR3 is TGTGCCAGCAGCTTAGCCACAGGGTTCGACACTGGGGAGCTGTTTTTT.

V usage is TRBV20-1 and J usage is TRBJ2-7; 10 bases line up with TRBD1. The germline V gene encodes CDR1 DFQATT and CDR2 SNEGSKA (reference sequence). The CDR3 totals 15 residues. Trimming took 2 bases from V and 7 from J; bases not matched to a gene: 11. The CDR3 sequence: CSARNPRQGAWEQYF. CDR3 in DNA: TGCAGTGCTAGAAATCCGCGACAGGGGGCCTGGGAGCAGTACTTC.

In its sample, this clone was seen many times. J is TRBJ2-3 and V is TRBV2, with 7 bases lining up with TRBD2. V lost 10 bases and J lost 2; bases outside the gene matches: 12. The V gene's germline CDR1 is SNHLY and CDR2 FYNNEI. The CDR3 covers 15 residues. The CDR3 loop reads CATMSGTTFTDTQYF. In nucleotides, the CDR3 is TGTGCCACAATGTCCGGGACTACTTTCACAGATACGCAGTATTTT.

This clone was seen ten or more times. The chain has TRBV5-1 and TRBJ2-3, with TRBD2 identical over 7 bases. J lost 0 bases, V lost 0 bases, and 10 bases had no gene match. The CDR3 is 18 amino acids. CDR1 SGHRS and CDR2 YFSETQ come from the germline V gene. CDR3 nucleotides: TGCGCCAGCAGCTTGGCCGAAACGGCGGGAGCTAGCACAGATACGCAGTATTTT. Its translation is CASSLAETAGASTDTQYF.

This clone was counted ten times or more. The rearrangement uses TRBV5-1 and TRBJ2-7; the D is unclear. This CDR3 contains 12 residues. V was trimmed by 0 bases and J by 6 bases, leaving 7 bases between them. CDR1 SGHRS and CDR2 YFSETQ come from the germline V gene. The chain's CDR3 is CASSLEQTEQYF. The DNA of the CDR3 is TGCGCCAGCAGCTTGGAACAGACCGAGCAGTACTTC.

This clone was recorded many times. The chain carries TRBV20-1 and TRBJ2-1; D not certain. Germline V lookup: CDR1 DFQATT, CDR2 SNEGSKA (reference sequence). CDR3 size: 13 residues. Trimming left V 5 bases short and J 5 bases short, with 13 bases between. The CDR3 region is CSARAGRNNEQFF. The CDR3 nucleotides are TGCAGTGCTCGAGCCGGACGGAACAATGAGCAGTTCTTC.

Concerning this clone itself: This may be a read error: a much more frequent sequence differs by one nucleotide. The V call is TRBV28, the J call TRBJ2-3; D unclear. Germline V gene sequence: CDR1 MDHEN, CDR2 SYDVKM. V was shortened by 4 bases and J by 5 bases, with 7 bases between the two germline ends. This CDR3 has 12 amino acids. The CDR3 DNA reads TGTGCCAGCAGTTCCCAAGAAGATACGCAGTATTTT. Translated: CASSSQEDTQYF.

A note on this clone: A much larger clone lies one base from this, so it may be a read error. Other DNA sequences of this sample code for an identical CDR3. The rearrangement joins TRBV20-1 to TRBJ2-1; maybe TRBD2 (6 bases). The CDR3 spans 12 residues. CDR1 is DFQATT and CDR2 is SNEGSKA in the germline V gene (reference sequence). The V end was cut by 5 bases, the J end by 9 bases, with 14 bases between. CDR3 bases: TGCAGTGCTGACACACCGGAGGGTGAGCAGTTCTTC. This gives the protein CSADTPEGEQFF.

A remark on this clone: A read error is likely, as this CDR3 ends without the conserved phenylalanine or tryptophan. The chain uses TRBV11-1 and TRBJ2-2, with D possibly TRBD1 on 7 matching bases. CDR1 and CDR2 (germline): SGHAT, FQDESV (reference sequence). The CDR3 covers 16 residues. The CDR3, as DNA: TGTGCCAACAGCTTAAGGGGGGACAGCGGAACCGGGGAGCTGTTTCTT. Residues: CANSLRGDSGTGELFL.

At least ten counts were recorded for this clone. The rearrangement uses TRBV6-7 and TRBJ1-5; D ambiguous. TRBV6-7 is an open reading frame, and its role is uncertain. Trimming cost V 0 bases and J 7 bases, with 10 bases left between them. This CDR3 has 14 amino acids. The CDR3 protein is CASSYSEGPQPQHF. The CDR3 DNA reads TGTGCCAGCAGTTACTCCGAAGGACCCCAGCCCCAGCATTTT.

A remark on this clone: A single base separates this from a much larger clone, so it may be a read error. The chain recombines TRBV3-1 with TRBJ2-3; 9 positions match TRBD2. The CDR3 is 15 residues long. CDR1 is LGHDT and CDR2 is YNNKEL in the germline V gene (reference sequence). V shed 8 bases, J shed 1 base, and the junction held 7 bases outside the gene matches. The CDR3, as DNA: TGTGCCAGCGCTATAGCGGGAGCGGGCACAGATACGCAGTATTTT. The encoded protein is CASAIAGAGTDTQYF.

On this clone: A single base separates this from a much larger clone, so it may be a read error. The rearrangement joins TRBV6-2 or TRBV6-3 to TRBJ1-1; TRBD1 matches at 7 bases. In germline, CDR1 is MNHEY, CDR2 SVGEGT. CDR3 length: 12 residues. V shed 8 bases, J shed 4 bases, and the junction held 4 bases outside the gene matches. CDR3 in amino acids: CASCQGVTEAFF. The CDR3 DNA reads TGTGCCAGCTGTCAGGGGGTCACTGAAGCTTTCTTT.

This clone was seen only a few times. CDR3 sequence (DNA): TGTGCCAGCAGTCCTGTGACTAGCGGGGGGACCTGGGAGCTGTTTTTT. Amino acids: CASSPVTSGGTWELFF. The genes are TRBV6-1 and TRBJ2-2; 13 bases are shared with TRBD2. In germline, CDR1 is MNHNS, CDR2 SASEGT. There are 16 residues in the CDR3. J lost 9 bases, V lost 5 bases, and 9 bases had no gene match.

This clone occurred many times. The V and J genes are TRBV12-3 or TRBV12-4 and TRBJ1-5, with D possibly TRBD1 on 5 matching bases. The V end was cut by 3 bases, the J end by 6 bases, with 9 bases between. This CDR3 has 13 residues. CDR3 DNA sequence: TGTGCCAGCAGTTTTGGGGGGAGTCAGCCCCAGCATTTT. Translated: CASSFGGSQPQHF.

This clone was recorded at least ten times. This chain uses TRBV6-1 with TRBJ2-1; maybe TRBD2 (5 bases). Trimming took off 6 bases at V and 6 bases at J, with 12 bases between the two ends. Per germline, CDR1 MNHNS and CDR2 SASEGT. CDR3 size: 13 residues. The CDR3 nucleotides are TGTGCCAGCAGCCCAGCGGCGGGCAATGAGCAGTTCTTC. Its translation: CASSPAAGNEQFF.

This clone was observed many times. The chain is built from TRBV9 and TRBJ2-3; TRBD2 agrees at 11 bases. Germline assignment: CDR1 SGDLS and CDR2 YYNGEE. V trimming: 3 bases; J trimming: 4 bases; junction bases outside the gene matches: 7. The CDR3 loop spans 16 amino acids. In DNA form, the CDR3 reads TGTGCCAGCAGCGCCTTACTAGCGGGAGCGGCAGATACGCAGTATTTT. It translates to CASSALLAGAADTQYF.